This entry concerns a single T cell receptor (beta chain). Its antigen is currently unknown. The CDR3 totals 14 residues. The V and J ends lost 3 bases and 5 bases, in that order; junction bases with no gene match: 6. Germline V gene data show CDR1 as SGHTA and CDR2 as FQGNSA. The data belong to a study of vaccination effects on CD4 cells after COVID-19. Study-level background: Post-vaccine sampling occurred a median 72 days after the second dose. Study-wide results and caveats: Convalescent patients were few in the study, and early post-infection timepoints were absent.

Clones were sequenced by immunoSEQ multiplex PCR, and TCRdb holds only the in-frame ones, with some missing. The data show under 85,000 clones, with roughly 73% seen just once and about 1% held by the top ten. Viral peptide pools were used in the ViraFEST assay to expand antigen-specific CD4+ T cells, and sequencing came afterward. Researchers isolated CD4+ T cells once about 11 days of culture had elapsed. Vaccine administered to participants consisted of two doses of either BNT162b2 or mRNA-1273. Each culture had half its medium swapped for IL-2 medium on days 3 and 7. The source was CD4+ T cells from PBMCs cultured with HCoV-OC43 spike peptides, collected after COVID-19 vaccination. Subset defined: HCoV-OC43 spike overlapping peptide pool stimulation. The TCR was taken from a human donor who received a COVID-19 vaccine. The rearrangement uses TRBV7-2 and TRBJ2-5; 7 nucleotides align to TRBD2. CDR3 region: CASSFLTSTETQYF. The CDR3 region has the DNA TGTGCCAGCAGCTTCCTGACTAGCACCGAGACCCAGTACTTC.